Each of the 9 T cell receptor beta chains below was sequenced from the same sample in a study of cytomegalovirus exposure and HLA in healthy donors. The PCR ran on 60 Vbeta and 13 Jbeta primers. Using immunoSEQ multiplex PCR, the repertoire was profiled, and TCRdb retains in-frame clones only, with some absent. The listing contains approximately 70,000 clones. Sequencing used PBMCs. Receptor source: a woman aged 25 to 45 in good health and CMV-seronegative.

The chain uses TRBV19 and TRBJ2-3, with 7 bases lining up with TRBD2. This CDR3 has 13 residues. Germline-derived CDR1 and CDR2 are LNHDA and SQIVND (reference sequence). With 5 bases clipped from V and 5 bases from J, the junction kept 4 bases outside the gene matches. CDR3 bases: TGTGCCAGTAGTTGGCGGGAGAAAGATACGCAGTATTTT. Translated, it gives CASSWREKDTQYF.

The chain has TRBV4-2 and TRBJ2-6; perhaps TRBD2 as D (5 bases). CDR3 length: 16 amino acids. Between the trimmed V and J ends, which lost 4 bases and 1 base, there was a span of 11 bases. Germline loops: CDR1 LGHNA, CDR2 YNFKEQ. The CDR3 region is CASSLSRESGANVLTF. The CDR3 DNA sequence: TGTGCCAGCAGCCTTTCAAGGGAGTCTGGGGCCAACGTCCTGACTTTC.

This chain links TRBV4-1 with TRBJ2-5; 9 bases are a match to TRBD1. V lost 3 bases, J lost 1 base, and 6 bases stayed unmatched. The CDR3 length is 16 residues. The germline V gene has CDR1 MGHRA and CDR2 YSYEKL. CDR3 nucleotides: TGCGCCAGCAGCCACCCGGGACAGGGCCGCCAAGAGACCCAGTACTTC. Protein product: CASSHPGQGRQETQYF.

The chain is built from TRBV2 and TRBJ2-5, with 10 bases lining up with TRBD2. The germline V gene has CDR1 SNHLY and CDR2 FYNNEI. This CDR3 region has 18 residues. J lost 1 base, V lost 1 base, and 9 bases had no gene match. The CDR3 DNA is TGTGCCAGCAGTGAAGGGAGGACAGCGGGGGGGAGCCAAGAGACCCAGTACTTC. Translating gives CASSEGRTAGGSQETQYF.

The chain recombines TRBV25-1 with TRBJ1-2; D is unresolved. V was clipped by 3 bases and J by 5 bases, with 16 bases between them. CDR3 length: 15 amino acids. CDR1 and CDR2 from the germline V gene are MGHDK and SYGVNS. This CDR3 reads CASSDPSAAYYGYTF. DNA for the CDR3: TGTGCCAGCAGTGACCCCTCCGCGGCGTATTATGGCTACACCTTC.

The chain recombines TRBV14 with TRBJ2-7; D is uncertain. The ends were cut back, 0 bases at V and 5 bases at J, with 8 bases in the middle. Germline V lookup: CDR1 SGHDN, CDR2 FVKESK. This CDR3 contains 13 residues. The CDR3 loop reads CASSQDSTDEQYF. The CDR3 nucleotides are TGTGCCAGCAGCCAAGATAGTACAGACGAGCAGTACTTC. Filled out from reference TRBV14 and TRBJ2-7, the complete variable domain reads EAGVTQFPSHSVIEKGQTVTLRCDPISGHDNLYWYRRVMGKEIKFLLHFVKESKQDESGMPNNRFLAERTGGTYSTLKVQPAELEDSGVYFCASSQDSTDEQYFGPGTRLTVT.

The chain combines TRBV27 with TRBJ2-7; 10 bases map to TRBD1. J lost 5 bases, V lost 4 bases, and 8 bases had no gene match. The CDR3 spans 15 residues. Germline CDR1 MNHEY, CDR2 SMNVEV (reference sequence). The chain's CDR3 is CASSSSGTGEHEQYF. DNA for the CDR3: TGTGCCAGCAGTTCCTCCGGGACAGGGGAACACGAGCAGTACTTC.

This chain uses TRBV7-2 with TRBJ1-6, with a tentative D call TRBD1 (6 bases). CDR1 is SGHTA and CDR2 is FQGNSA in the germline V gene. CDR3 length equals 16 residues. V lost 5 bases, J lost 7 bases, and 18 bases lay in between. The CDR3 protein is CASSLRVQGYNSPLHF. The CDR3 bases are TGTGCCAGCAGCCTTCGCGTACAGGGTTACAATTCACCCCTCCACTTT.

The chain combines TRBV5-1 with TRBJ1-2, with 10 bases identical to TRBD1. This CDR3 spans 16 amino acids. CDR1 SGHRS and CDR2 YFSETQ come from the germline V gene. Trimming cost V 5 bases and J 2 bases; bases outside gene matches: 9. CDR3: CASRPAPGQGNYGYTF. CDR3 nucleotides: TGCGCCAGCAGACCAGCCCCGGGACAGGGGAACTATGGCTACACCTTC.